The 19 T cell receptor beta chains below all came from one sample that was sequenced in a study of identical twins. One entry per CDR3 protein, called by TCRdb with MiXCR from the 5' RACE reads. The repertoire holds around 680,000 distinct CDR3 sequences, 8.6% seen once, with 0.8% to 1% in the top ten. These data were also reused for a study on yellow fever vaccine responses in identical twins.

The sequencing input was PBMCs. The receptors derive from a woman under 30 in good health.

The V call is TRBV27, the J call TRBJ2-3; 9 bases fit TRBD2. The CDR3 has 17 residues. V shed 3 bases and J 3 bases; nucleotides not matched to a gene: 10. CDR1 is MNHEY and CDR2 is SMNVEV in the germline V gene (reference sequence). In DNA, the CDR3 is TGTGCCAGCAGTTTGATTAGCGGGAGAAAGGCGACAGATACGCAGTATTTT. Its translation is CASSLISGRKATDTQYF.

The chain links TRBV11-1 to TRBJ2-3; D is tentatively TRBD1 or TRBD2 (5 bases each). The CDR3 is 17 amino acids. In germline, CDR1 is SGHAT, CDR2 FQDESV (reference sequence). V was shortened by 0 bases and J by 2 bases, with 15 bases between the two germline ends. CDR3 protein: CASSLARGGRLTDTQYF. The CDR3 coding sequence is TGTGCCAGCAGCTTAGCGCGTGGGGGACGACTCACAGATACGCAGTATTTT.

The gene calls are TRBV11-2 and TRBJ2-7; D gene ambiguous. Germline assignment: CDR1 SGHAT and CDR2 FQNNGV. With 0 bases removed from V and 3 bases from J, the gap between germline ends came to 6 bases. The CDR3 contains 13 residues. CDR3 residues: CASSLDMDYEQYF. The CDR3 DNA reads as TGTGCCAGCAGCTTAGATATGGACTACGAGCAGTACTTC. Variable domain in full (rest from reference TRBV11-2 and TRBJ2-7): EAGVAQSPRYKIIEKRQSVAFWCNPISGHATLYWYQQILGQGPKLLIQFQNNGVVDDSQLPKDRFSAERLKGVDSTLKIQPAKLEDSAVYLCASSLDMDYEQYFGPGTRLTVT.

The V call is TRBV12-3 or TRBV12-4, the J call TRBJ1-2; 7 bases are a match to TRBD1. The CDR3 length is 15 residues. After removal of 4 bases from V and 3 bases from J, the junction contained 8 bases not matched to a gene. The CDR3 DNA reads TGTGCCAGCAGTTCCGTGACAGGGAGGGACTATGGCTACACCTTC. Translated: CASSSVTGRDYGYTF.

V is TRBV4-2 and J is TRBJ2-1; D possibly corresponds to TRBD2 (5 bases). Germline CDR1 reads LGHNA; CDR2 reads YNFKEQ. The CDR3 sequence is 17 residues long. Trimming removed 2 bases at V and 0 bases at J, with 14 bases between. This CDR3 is CASSQWASQSSYNEQFF. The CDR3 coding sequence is TGTGCCAGCAGCCAATGGGCTAGCCAGAGCTCCTACAATGAGCAGTTCTTC.

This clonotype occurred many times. The CDR3 sequence: CASSAPGQGAGAFF. The CDR3 nucleotides read TGTGCCAGCAGCGCGCCGGGACAGGGCGCGGGAGCTTTCTTT. The V gene is TRBV7-9, the J gene TRBJ1-1; 9 bases agree with TRBD1. This CDR3 spans 14 amino acids. The J segment lost 10 bases and the V segment lost 5 bases, leaving 11 bases of the junction unmatched. CDR1 SEHNR and CDR2 FQNEAQ come from the germline V gene (reference sequence).

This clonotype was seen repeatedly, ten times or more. The CDR3 sequence is CASSLAPSGETQYF. In DNA, the CDR3 is TGTGCCAGCAGTTTAGCGCCTAGCGGAGAGACCCAGTACTTC. J is TRBJ2-5 and V is TRBV12-3 or TRBV12-4; 7 positions agree with TRBD2. V lost 0 bases to trimming and J lost 4 bases; unmatched junction nucleotides: 2. This CDR3 is 14 amino acids long.

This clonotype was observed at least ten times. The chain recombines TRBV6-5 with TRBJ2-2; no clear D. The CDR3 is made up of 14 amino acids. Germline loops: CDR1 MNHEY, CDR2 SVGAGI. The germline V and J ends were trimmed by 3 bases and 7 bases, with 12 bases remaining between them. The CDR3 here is CASSYLRPNGELFF. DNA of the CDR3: TGTGCCAGCAGTTATCTCCGTCCTAACGGGGAGCTGTTTTTT.

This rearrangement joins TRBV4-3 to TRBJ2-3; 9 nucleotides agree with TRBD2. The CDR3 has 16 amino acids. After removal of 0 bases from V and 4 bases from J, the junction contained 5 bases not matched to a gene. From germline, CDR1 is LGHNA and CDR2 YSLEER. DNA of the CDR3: TGCGCCAGCAGCCAAGATAGGGGACTAGCTTCAGATACGCAGTATTTT. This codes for CASSQDRGLASDTQYF.

CDR3 nucleotides: TGTGCCTGGAGTTTCGGACAGGGGGCCTACGAGCAGTACTTC. Encoded protein: CAWSFGQGAYEQYF. The chain combines TRBV30 with TRBJ2-7; 10 nucleotides line up with TRBD1. The CDR3 loop spans 14 amino acids. The germline gives CDR1 GTSNPN, CDR2 SVGIG (reference sequence). J gave up 2 bases and V 2 bases, and 3 bases lay outside the gene matches. Based on the CDR3 plus reference TRBV30 and TRBJ2-7, the full variable domain is SQTIHQWPATLVQPVGSPLSLECTVEGTSNPNLYWYRQAAGRGLQLLFYSVGIGQISSEVPQNLSASRPQDRQFILSSKKLLLSDSGFYLCAWSFGQGAYEQYFGPGTRLTVT.

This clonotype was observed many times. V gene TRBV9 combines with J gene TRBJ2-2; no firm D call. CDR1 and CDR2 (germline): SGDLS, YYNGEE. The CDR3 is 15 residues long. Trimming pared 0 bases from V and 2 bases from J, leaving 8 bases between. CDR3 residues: CASSVDGYNTGELFF. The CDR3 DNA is TGTGCCAGCAGCGTAGACGGGTATAACACCGGGGAGCTGTTTTTT.

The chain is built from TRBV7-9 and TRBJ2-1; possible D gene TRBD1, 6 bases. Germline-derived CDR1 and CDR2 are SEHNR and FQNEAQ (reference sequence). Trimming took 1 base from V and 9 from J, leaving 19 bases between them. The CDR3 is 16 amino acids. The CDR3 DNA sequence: TGTGCCAGCAGCTTAGACGGGACACCTTTACGAGGTGAGCAGTTCTTC. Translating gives CASSLDGTPLRGEQFF.

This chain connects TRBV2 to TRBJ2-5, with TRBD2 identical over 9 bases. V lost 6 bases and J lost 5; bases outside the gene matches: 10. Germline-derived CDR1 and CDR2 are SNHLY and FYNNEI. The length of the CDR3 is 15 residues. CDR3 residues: CASSGMSLAGETQYF. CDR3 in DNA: TGTGCCAGCAGCGGAATGAGTCTAGCGGGGGAGACCCAGTACTTC.

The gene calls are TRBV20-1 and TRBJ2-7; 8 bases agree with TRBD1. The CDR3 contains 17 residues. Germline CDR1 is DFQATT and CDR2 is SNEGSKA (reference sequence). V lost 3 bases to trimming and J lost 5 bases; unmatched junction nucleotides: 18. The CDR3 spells CSASRGMERQGSNEQYF. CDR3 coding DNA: TGCAGTGCTAGTAGAGGGATGGAGAGACAGGGGAGTAACGAGCAGTACTTC.

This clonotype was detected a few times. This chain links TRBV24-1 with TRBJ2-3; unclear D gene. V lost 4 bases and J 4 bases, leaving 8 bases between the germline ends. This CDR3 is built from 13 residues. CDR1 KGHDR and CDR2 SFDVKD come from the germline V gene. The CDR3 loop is CATSELRADTQYF. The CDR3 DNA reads TGTGCCACCAGTGAACTACGGGCAGATACGCAGTATTTT.

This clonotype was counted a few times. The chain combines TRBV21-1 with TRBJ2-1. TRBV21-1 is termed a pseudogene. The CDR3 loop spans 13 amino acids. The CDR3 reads CASSKSRSNEQFF. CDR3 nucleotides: TGTGCCAGCAGCAAATCGCGGTCGAATGAGCAGTTCTTC.

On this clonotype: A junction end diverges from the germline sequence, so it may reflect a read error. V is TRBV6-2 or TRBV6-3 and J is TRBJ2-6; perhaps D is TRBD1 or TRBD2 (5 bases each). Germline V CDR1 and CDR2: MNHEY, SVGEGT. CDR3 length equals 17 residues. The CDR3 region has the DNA TGTGCCAGCAAGCCGGGGCAGGGCGGTTCTGAGGCCAACGTCCTGACTTTC. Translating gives CASKPGQGGSEANVLTF.

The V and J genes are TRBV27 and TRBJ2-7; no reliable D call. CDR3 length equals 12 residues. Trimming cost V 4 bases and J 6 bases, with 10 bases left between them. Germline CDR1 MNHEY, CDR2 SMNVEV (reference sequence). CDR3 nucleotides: TGTGCCAGCAGTTCCCGTACCCTCGAGCAGTACTTC. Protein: CASSSRTLEQYF.

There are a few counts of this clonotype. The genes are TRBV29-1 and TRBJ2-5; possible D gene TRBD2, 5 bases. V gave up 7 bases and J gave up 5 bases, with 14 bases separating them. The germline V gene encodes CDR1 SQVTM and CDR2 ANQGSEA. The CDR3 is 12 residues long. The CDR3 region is CSGRLASETQYF. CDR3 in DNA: TGCAGCGGGCGTCTAGCATCGGAGACCCAGTACTTC.